The 29 T cell receptor beta chains reported below all come from one sample, sequenced in a study of T cells expressing NK-cell markers. TCRdb reprocessed the 5' RACE reads, keeping one entry per CDR3 protein, no DNA. There are a few hundred thousand distinct CDR3 sequences in the sample, with approximately 3.6% held by the top ten. Sequenced sample: blood T cells: a sorted CD56 or NKG2C T cell subset, CD4+ or CD8+ T cells, or bulk PBMC T cells (not recorded which). These receptors originate from a man in his late teens or twenties in good health.

This chain links TRBV5-1 with TRBJ2-3; TCRdb proposes TRBD2, but this gene call is untestable without DNA. The CDR3 runs to 14 residues. Germline CDR1 and CDR2: SGHRS and YFSETQ. This CDR3 is CASSLTSGEGTQYF.

The rearrangement links TRBV7-9 to TRBJ2-7; TCRdb lists TRBD1, though no DNA is available to test this call. The CDR3 length is 15 residues. The germline V gene encodes CDR1 SEHNR and CDR2 FQNEAQ (reference sequence). This CDR3 reads CASSPRGQVALEQYF. Based on the CDR3 plus reference TRBV7-9 and TRBJ2-7, the full variable domain is DTGVSQNPRHKITKRGQNVTFRCDPISEHNRLYWYRQTLGQGPEFLTYFQNEAQLEKSRLLSDRFSAERPKGSFSTLEIQRTEQGDSAMYLCASSPRGQVALEQYFGPGTRLTVT.

The chain carries TRBV30 and TRBJ2-3. Looked up from germline, CDR1 is GTSNPN and CDR2 is SVGIG (reference sequence). The CDR3 is made up of 12 amino acids. This CDR3 is CAWTSSTDTQYF.

V is TRBV7-2 and J is TRBJ2-3; the TCRdb call, TRBD2, lacks DNA for checking. CDR3 size: 17 residues. The V gene's germline CDR1 is SGHTA and CDR2 FQGNSA. The CDR3 reads CASSLASSSGRQDTQYF.

The rearrangement links TRBV12-3 or TRBV12-4 to TRBJ2-3; as DNA is missing, the TRBD1 call by TCRdb cannot be tested. The CDR3 has 15 residues. CDR3 protein: CASSSPTASTDTQYF.

The chain employs TRBV5-4 and TRBJ1-1; absent DNA, TCRdb's TRBD1 call cannot be checked. Germline V gene lookup returns CDR1 SGHNT and CDR2 YYREEE (reference sequence). There are 14 residues in the CDR3. The CDR3 is CASSPGVTFTEAFF.

This chain uses TRBV11-2 with TRBJ2-5. The CDR3 totals 17 residues. In germline, CDR1 is SGHAT, CDR2 FQNNGV. The CDR3 reads CASSFRSRNKYQETQYF.

The CDR3 spells CASSQALAGGRSYNEQFF. The chain carries TRBV3-1 and TRBJ2-1; TCRdb reports TRBD2, a call that lacks DNA to check it against. CDR1 and CDR2 (germline): LGHDT, YNNKEL (reference sequence). The CDR3 covers 18 residues.

V is TRBV6-5 and J is TRBJ2-7. Germline CDR1 reads MNHEY; CDR2 reads SVGAGI. The CDR3 covers 16 residues. This CDR3 is CASSYSRLKGSYEQYF.

The chain links TRBV21-1 to TRBJ1-1; as DNA is missing, the TRBD1 call by TCRdb cannot be tested. TRBV21-1 has pseudogene status. The CDR3 runs to 14 residues. The CDR3 protein is CASSKGKGAHEAFF.

The chain couples TRBV12-3 or TRBV12-4 to TRBJ2-2. The CDR3 is made up of 12 amino acids. The CDR3 here is CASSPIPGELFF.

The rearrangement joins TRBV7-6 to TRBJ2-3; TCRdb's D call, TRBD1, is unchecked because there is no DNA. Germline-derived CDR1 and CDR2 are SGHVS and FNYEAQ. The CDR3 is 15 amino acids. Here the CDR3 reads CASSLSGRGTDTQYF.

This chain links TRBV29-1 with TRBJ2-3. Germline V gene lookup returns CDR1 SQVTM and CDR2 ANQGSEA. This CDR3 spans 11 amino acids. The CDR3 is CSVGIQDTQYF.

This chain links TRBV12-3 or TRBV12-4 with TRBJ1-4; TCRdb picks TRBD1, but there is no DNA to check that call. The CDR3 extends over 15 amino acids. The chain's CDR3 is CASSLHRGMREKLFF.

The chain uses TRBV29-1 and TRBJ2-5. CDR1 and CDR2 (germline): SQVTM, ANQGSEA. The CDR3 has 12 amino acids. The CDR3 loop reads CSAVAPQETQYF. The full variable domain, in which reference TRBV29-1 and TRBJ2-5 provide the parts outside the CDR3, is SAVISQKPSRDICQRGTSLTIQCQVDSQVTMMFWYRQQPGQSLTLIATANQGSEATYESGFVIDKFPISRPNLTFSTLTVSNMSPEDSSIYLCSAVAPQETQYFGPGTRLLVL.

The gene calls are TRBV11-1 and TRBJ2-1; TCRdb's D call, TRBD2, is unchecked because there is no DNA. Germline V gene sequence: CDR1 SGHAT, CDR2 FQDESV (reference sequence). This CDR3 contains 19 residues. The CDR3 here is CASSRKLLADYKVFNEQFF. Full variable domain (outside the CDR3, taken from reference TRBV11-1 and TRBJ2-1): EAEVAQSPRYKITEKSQAVAFWCDPISGHATLYWYRQILGQGPELLVQFQDESVVDDSQLPKDRFSAERLKGVDSTLKIQPAELGDSAMYLCASSRKLLADYKVFNEQFFGPGTRLTVL.

This rearrangement joins TRBV20-1 to TRBJ2-5. This CDR3 is 16 amino acids long. CDR1 and CDR2 (germline): DFQATT, SNEGSKA (reference sequence). Here the CDR3 reads CSARDKDLGTIETQYF.

V gene TRBV15 combines with J gene TRBJ1-4; lacking DNA, the TRBD1 call made by TCRdb goes unchecked. The CDR3 totals 14 residues. Per the germline V gene, CDR1 is LNHNV and CDR2 is YYDKDF (reference sequence). CDR3 residues: CATSGWDSQEKLFF.

V is TRBV19 and J is TRBJ2-1; TCRdb picks TRBD2, but there is no DNA to check that call. Per the germline V gene, CDR1 is LNHDA and CDR2 is SQIVND (reference sequence). The CDR3 length is 14 residues. CDR3 sequence: CASSMAGGNNEQFF. The variable domain in full, completed from reference TRBV19 and TRBJ2-1, reads DGGITQSPKYLFRKEGQNVTLSCEQNLNHDAMYWYRQDPGQGLRLIYYSQIVNDFQKGDIAEGYSVSREKKESFPLTVTSAQKNPTAFYLCASSMAGGNNEQFFGPGTRLTVL.

The chain carries TRBV27 and TRBJ2-3; as DNA is missing, the TRBD1 call by TCRdb cannot be tested. This CDR3 is 13 amino acids long. Per germline, CDR1 MNHEY and CDR2 SMNVEV (reference sequence). The CDR3: CASRQGAPDTQYF.

This chain connects TRBV21-1 to TRBJ1-1; TCRdb lists TRBD1, though no DNA is available to test this call. TRBV21-1 is described as a pseudogene. This CDR3 has 14 amino acids. The chain's CDR3 is CASSKVDRGAEAFF.

The chain couples TRBV5-6 to TRBJ2-1. The CDR3 is made up of 12 amino acids. Germline CDR1 and CDR2: SGHDT and YYEEEE. The CDR3: CASSFSSNEQFF.

This chain connects TRBV24-1 to TRBJ1-4; TCRdb's D call, TRBD1, is unchecked because there is no DNA. The CDR3 has 13 residues. The germline gives CDR1 KGHDR, CDR2 SFDVKD. The chain's CDR3 is CATARAGDEKLFF.

The chain employs TRBV12-3 or TRBV12-4 and TRBJ2-1; TCRdb proposes TRBD2, but this gene call is untestable without DNA. The CDR3 covers 15 residues. The CDR3 here is CASTLRSGRVNEQFF.

The rearrangement links TRBV20-1 to TRBJ1-5; no DNA is available, so the TRBD1 call from TCRdb remains unchecked. The CDR3 is 13 amino acids. The V gene's germline CDR1 is DFQATT and CDR2 SNEGSKA (reference sequence). CDR3 sequence: CSASPGPRGPQHF.

The rearrangement links TRBV3-1 to TRBJ2-1; TCRdb selects TRBD2, and the lack of DNA leaves this call unchecked. Germline V gene data show CDR1 as LGHDT and CDR2 as YNNKEL (reference sequence). The CDR3 is 15 amino acids. The chain's CDR3 is CASSQERVLGNEQFF.

The J gene is TRBJ2-3, the V gene TRBV6-2 or TRBV6-3; the TRBD2 assignment by TCRdb is unverifiable without DNA. Germline V gene lookup returns CDR1 MNHEY and CDR2 SVGEGT. The length of the CDR3 is 14 residues. CDR3 residues: CASRKLAATDTQYF.

The chain carries TRBV28 and TRBJ1-3; TCRdb reports TRBD1, a call that lacks DNA to check it against. The CDR3 length is 12 residues. Germline V gene data show CDR1 as MDHEN and CDR2 as SYDVKM. The chain's CDR3 is CASRSPGNTIYF.

The chain has TRBV5-1 and TRBJ2-1; with no DNA, the TCRdb D assignment of TRBD2 cannot be verified. Per the germline V gene, CDR1 is SGHRS and CDR2 is YFSETQ. The CDR3 contains 18 residues. CDR3 loop: CASSLVRAGLALYNEQFF. Complete variable domain (other parts from reference TRBV5-1 and TRBJ2-1): KAGVTQTPRYLIKTRGQQVTLSCSPISGHRSVSWYQQTPGQGLQFLFEYFSETQRNKGNFPGRFSGRQFSNSRSEMNVSTLELGDSALYLCASSLVRAGLALYNEQFFGPGTRLTVL.